Listed below are T cell receptor beta chains from one sample, sequenced in a study of cytotoxic CD8 clonotypes in ibrutinib-treated CLL. Profiling relied on immunoSEQ multiplex PCR, and the TCRdb table lists in-frame clones only, not all of them. The sample has over 120,000 clones; more than 70% are singletons. The source was PBMCs, collected after 36 months of ibrutinib treatment. Receptors originate from a human donor with chronic lymphocytic leukemia. CDR3s include the opening cysteine and the closing phenylalanine or tryptophan. D genes are given only for firm matches. Size values are once, few and many counts, or a class for expanded clones, and some rows have none.

TRBD1,TRBJ1-5,15,-,TRBV10-3,CASSEQGAGNQPQHF,TGTGCCAGCAGTGAGCAGGGGGCTGGAAATCAGCCCCAGCATTTT
-,TRBJ1-6,13,-,TRBV7-9,CASRHLYDSPLHF,TGTGCCAGCAGGCACCTATACGATTCACCCCTCCACTTT
-,TRBJ2-3,13,-,TRBV9,CASSSSSTDTQYF,TGTGCCAGCAGCTCTTCGAGCACAGATACGCAGTATTTT
-,TRBJ1-1,14,few,TRBV4-1,CASSQGGLNTEAFF,TGCGCCAGCAGCCAAGGAGGGCTGAACACTGAAGCTTTCTTT
-,TRBJ2-7,14,once,TRBV5-1,CASSYLIGYEEQYF,TGCGCCAGCAGCTATCTAATCGGGTATGAGGAGCAGTACTTC
TRBD2,TRBJ2-6,12,-,TRBV7-9,CASGTMSSVLTF,TGTGCCAGTGGGACTATGTCTTCCGTCCTGACTTTC
-,TRBJ1-2,14,-,TRBV11-2,CASSQSSIGYGYTF,TGTGCCAGCAGCCAGTCCTCCATAGGGTATGGCTACACCTTC
-,TRBJ2-7,17,-,TRBV4-1,CASSQDPPAASSYEQYF,TGCGCCAGCAGCCAAGATCCCCCAGCGGCGAGCTCCTACGAGCAGTACTTC
-,TRBJ1-2,14,-,TRBV4-1,CASSQAWLGYGYTF,TGCGCCAGCAGCCAAGCATGGCTGGGGTATGGCTACACCTTC
TRBD1,TRBJ2-3,17,once,TRBV4-1,CASSQEGQGAYTDTQYF,TGCGCCAGCAGCCAAGAGGGGCAGGGGGCGTACACAGATACGCAGTATTTT
-,TRBJ2-7,13,-,TRBV10-2,CASRPGLRDEQYF,TGCGCCAGCCGGCCAGGGCTAAGGGACGAGCAGTACTTC
TRBD1,TRBJ2-7,14,-,TRBV9,CASSRGTGSYEQYF,TGTGCCAGCAGCAGAGGGACAGGCTCCTACGAGCAGTACTTC
TRBD2,TRBJ2-3,16,-,TRBV18,CASSRRLAGSTDTQYF,TGTGCCAGCTCACGGCGACTAGCGGGAAGCACAGATACGCAGTATTTT
-,TRBJ2-1,15,-,TRBV6-4,CASSDRVSPYNEQFF,TGTGCCAGCAGTGACCGGGTTTCCCCCTACAATGAGCAGTTCTTC
-,TRBJ1-5,13,-,TRBV15,CATSRVGYQPQHF,TGTGCCACCAGCAGAGTTGGGTATCAGCCCCAGCATTTT
-,TRBJ1-5,13,-,TRBV27,CASKQGLLGPQHF,TGTGCCAGCAAGCAGGGGCTCCTAGGGCCCCAGCATTTT
-,TRBJ2-6,16,once,TRBV11-2,CATTSLQGPGANVLTF,TGTGCCACCACCTCCCTACAGGGACCCGGGGCCAACGTCCTGACTTTC
-,TRBJ2-3,15,once,TRBV28,CASSPQGVGTDTQYF,TGTGCCAGCAGCCCACAGGGAGTGGGCACAGATACGCAGTATTTT
-,TRBJ1-2,10,few,TRBV20-1,CSARTYGYTF,TGCAGTGCTAGGACCTATGGCTACACCTTC
TRBD2,TRBJ2-1,14,-,TRBV19,CASSYASGSVEQFF,TGTGCCAGTAGTTACGCTAGCGGGAGTGTTGAGCAGTTCTTC
-,TRBJ2-7,14,-,TRBV11-3,CASSFGTSSYEQYF,TGTGCCAGCAGCTTCGGGACAAGCTCCTACGAGCAGTACTTC
TRBD1,TRBJ1-2,15,-,TRBV18,CASSPFRDSNYGYTF,TGTGCCAGCTCACCATTCCGGGACAGTAACTATGGCTACACCTTC
-,TRBJ1-4,14,few,TRBV14,CASSHMGAGEKLFF,TGTGCCAGCAGCCATATGGGCGCCGGGGAAAAACTGTTTTTT
-,TRBJ2-5,14,-,TRBV5-1,CASSFSGAGETQYF,TGCGCCAGCAGCTTTTCCGGGGCTGGAGAGACCCAGTACTTC
-,TRBJ1-5,17,-,TRBV21-1,CASSKASGGGSNQPQHF,TGTGCCAGCAGCAAAGCGAGCGGGGGGGGCAGCAATCAGCCCCAGCATTTT
TRBD1,TRBJ1-2,13,-,TRBV19,CASRGTGGFGYTF,TGTGCCAGTAGAGGGACAGGGGGTTTCGGCTACACCTTC
TRBD1,TRBJ1-4,15,-,TRBV5-6,CASSQGTGNNEKLFF,TGTGCCAGCAGCCAGGGGACAGGGAATAATGAAAAACTGTTTTTT
TRBD1,TRBJ1-2,14,-,TRBV6-1,CASSATTGGIGYTF,TGTGCCAGCAGTGCGACGACAGGGGGCATTGGCTACACCTTC
-,TRBJ2-1,13,-,TRBV6-5,CASSPWGSNEQFF,TGTGCCAGCAGCCCCTGGGGGAGCAATGAGCAGTTCTTC